The clone carrying this TCR beta chain was seen just once. The data were produced by immunoSEQ multiplex PCR, yet TCRdb's version contains in-frame clones alone and is incomplete. Of approximately 490,000 clones in the sample, 80% to 90% were seen once. This entry belongs to a study of blood T cell repertoires in COVID-19. In terms of age and location, participants ranged from about 18 to 95 years and lived in about 25 US areas. Cohort 3 recovery required two negative PCRs, clearance, or symptom resolution. CDR3 size: 14 residues. V was pared by 8 bases and J by 2 bases, with 3 bases of the junction left unmatched. Germline loops: CDR1 KGHSH, CDR2 LQKENI.

The sequencing input was PBMCs or T cells enriched from blood (not recorded which). The V gene is TRBV18, the J gene TRBJ1-1; 12 bases match TRBD1. The receptor was isolated from a woman aged 55 to 70 who had recovered from COVID-19. This CDR3 reads CASGTGGRNTEAFF. Written as DNA, the CDR3 is TGTGCCAGCGGGACAGGGGGCAGAAACACTGAAGCTTTCTTT.